The clone carrying this T cell receptor (beta chain) appeared a few times. Antigen specificity is unknown. The germline V gene encodes CDR1 SGHKS and CDR2 YYEKEE (reference sequence). The CDR3 is made up of 15 amino acids. Trimming cost V 4 bases and J 8 bases, with 19 bases left between them. The sample originates from a study of T cell repertoires in cytomegalovirus infection. About the research overall: Recently identified HLA-C-restricted CMV epitopes were used, and well-studied HLA-B-restricted CMV epitopes were used as well. It can be stated that public TCR beta signatures indicated CMV infection as well as a matching HLA type. General study findings and limits: HLA-C-restricted TCR beta clonotypes specific for CMV led the ex vivo response. Summed frequency of public TCR beta families distinguished CMV carriers with the relevant HLA.

TCRdb reprocessed the reads with MiXCR, giving one entry per CDR3 protein. This table has fewer than 950,000 distinct CDR3 sequences, 30% to 35% appearing once. The sequencing used cultured CD8+ T cells from PBMCs, collected from culture after CMV antigen stimulation. The chain uses TRBV5-5 and TRBJ2-1, with D possibly being TRBD1 (6 bases). The TCR comes from a human donor in good health (CMV status not recorded). Some clones in this sample may be carry-over from other donors' samples. In DNA, the CDR3 is TGTGCCAGCAGCCTTTGGAGAGGGGGAATTGATGAGCAGTTCTTC. It is translated as CASSLWRGGIDEQFF.